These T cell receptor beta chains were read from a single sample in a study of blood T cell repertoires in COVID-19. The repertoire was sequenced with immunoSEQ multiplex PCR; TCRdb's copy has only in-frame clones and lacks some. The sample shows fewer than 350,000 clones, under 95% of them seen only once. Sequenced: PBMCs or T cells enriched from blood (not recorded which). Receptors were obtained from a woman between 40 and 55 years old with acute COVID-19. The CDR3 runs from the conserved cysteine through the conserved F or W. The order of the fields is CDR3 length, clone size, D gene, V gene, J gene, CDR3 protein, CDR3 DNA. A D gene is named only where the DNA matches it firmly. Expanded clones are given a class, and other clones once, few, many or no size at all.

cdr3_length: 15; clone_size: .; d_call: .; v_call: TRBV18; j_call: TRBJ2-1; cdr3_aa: CASSPEGTVRNEQFF; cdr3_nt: TGTGCCAGCTCACCGGAGGGTACCGTTCGCAATGAGCAGTTCTTC
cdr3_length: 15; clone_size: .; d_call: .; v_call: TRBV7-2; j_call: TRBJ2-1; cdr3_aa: CASSLGRGSYNEQFF; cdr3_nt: TGTGCCAGCAGCTTAGGTAGGGGCTCCTACAATGAGCAGTTCTTC
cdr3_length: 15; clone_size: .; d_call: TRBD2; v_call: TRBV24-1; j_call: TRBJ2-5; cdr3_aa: CATSDSGGAKETQYF; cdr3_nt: TGTGCCACCAGTGACTCCGGGGGGGCGAAGGAGACCCAGTACTTC
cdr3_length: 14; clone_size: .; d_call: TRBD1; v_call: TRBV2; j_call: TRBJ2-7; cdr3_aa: CASLDPGQGLEQYF; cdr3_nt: TGTGCCAGCCTCGACCCGGGACAGGGGCTCGAGCAGTACTTC
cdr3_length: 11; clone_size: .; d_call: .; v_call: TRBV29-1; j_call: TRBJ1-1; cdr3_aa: CSVERNTEAFF; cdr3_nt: TGCAGCGTTGAACGTAACACTGAAGCTTTCTTT
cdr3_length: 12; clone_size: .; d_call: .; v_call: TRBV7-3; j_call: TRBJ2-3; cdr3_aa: CASSLGSNTQYF; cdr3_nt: TGTGCCAGCAGCTTGGGGAGCAATACGCAGTATTTT
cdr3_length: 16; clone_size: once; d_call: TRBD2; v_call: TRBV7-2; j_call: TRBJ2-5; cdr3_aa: CASSLGTSGRLETQYF; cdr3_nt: TGTGCCAGCAGCTTGGGGACTAGCGGGAGATTAGAGACCCAGTACTTC
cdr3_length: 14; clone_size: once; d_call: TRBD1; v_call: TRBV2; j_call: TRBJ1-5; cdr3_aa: CASQGVTSNQPQHF; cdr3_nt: TGTGCCAGCCAGGGGGTTACTAGCAATCAGCCCCAGCATTTT
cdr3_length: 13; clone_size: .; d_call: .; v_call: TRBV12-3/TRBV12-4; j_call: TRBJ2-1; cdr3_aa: CASRLRARHEQFF; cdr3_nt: TGTGCCAGCAGGCTGCGAGCGAGGCATGAGCAGTTCTTC
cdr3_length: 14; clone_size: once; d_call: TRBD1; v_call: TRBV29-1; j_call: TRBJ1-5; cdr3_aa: CSVGTGRDNQPQHF; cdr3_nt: TGCAGCGTTGGGACAGGACGCGACAATCAGCCCCAGCATTTT
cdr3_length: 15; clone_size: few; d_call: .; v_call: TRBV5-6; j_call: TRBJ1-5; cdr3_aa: CASSSTGEINQPQHF; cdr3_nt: TGTGCCAGCAGCTCAACAGGCGAAATCAATCAGCCCCAGCATTTT
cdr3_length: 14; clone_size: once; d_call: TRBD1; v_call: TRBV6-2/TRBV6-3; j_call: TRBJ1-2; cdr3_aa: CASSPAETGRGYTF; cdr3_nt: TGTGCCAGCAGCCCCGCGGAGACAGGGCGTGGCTACACCTTC
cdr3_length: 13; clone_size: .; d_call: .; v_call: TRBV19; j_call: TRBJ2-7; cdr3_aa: CASSFQTIDEQYF; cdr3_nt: TGTGCCAGTAGTTTCCAAACTATTGACGAGCAGTACTTC
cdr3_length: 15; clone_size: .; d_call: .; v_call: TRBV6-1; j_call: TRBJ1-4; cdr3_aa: CASSEAWRTNEKLFF; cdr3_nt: TGTGCCAGCAGTGAAGCTTGGAGGACTAATGAAAAACTGTTTTTT
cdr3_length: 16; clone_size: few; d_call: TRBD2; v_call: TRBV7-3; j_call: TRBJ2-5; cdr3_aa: CASSTGTSGDQETQYF; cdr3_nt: TGTGCCAGCAGCACCGGGACTAGCGGAGACCAAGAGACCCAGTACTTC
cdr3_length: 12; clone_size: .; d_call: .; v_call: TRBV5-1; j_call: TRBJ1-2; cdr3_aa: CASSLAGYGYTF; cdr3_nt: TGCGCCAGCAGCTTGGCAGGCTATGGCTACACCTTC
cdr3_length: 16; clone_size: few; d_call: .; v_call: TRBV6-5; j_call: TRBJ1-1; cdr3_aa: CASSYSGAGMNTEAFF; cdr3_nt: TGTGCCAGCAGTTACTCGGGTGCGGGGATGAACACTGAAGCTTTCTTT
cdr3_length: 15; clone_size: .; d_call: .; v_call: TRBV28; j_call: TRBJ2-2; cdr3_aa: CASGRPVGGAGELFF; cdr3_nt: TGTGCCAGCGGGCGGCCAGTCGGGGGAGCCGGGGAGCTGTTTTTT
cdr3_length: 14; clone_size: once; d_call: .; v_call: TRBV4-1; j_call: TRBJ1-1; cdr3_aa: CASSQWAGNTEAFF; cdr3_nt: TGCGCCAGCAGCCAATGGGCAGGGAACACTGAAGCTTTCTTT
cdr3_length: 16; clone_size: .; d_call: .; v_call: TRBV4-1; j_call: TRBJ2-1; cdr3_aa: CASSQEKDTVYNEQFF; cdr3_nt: TGCGCCAGCAGCCAAGAGAAGGACACGGTCTACAATGAGCAGTTCTTC
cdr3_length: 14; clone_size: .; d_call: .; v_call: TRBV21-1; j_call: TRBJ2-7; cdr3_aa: CASRTSGGTYEQYF; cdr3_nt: TGTGCCAGCAGAACTAGCGGGGGAACCTACGAGCAGTACTTC
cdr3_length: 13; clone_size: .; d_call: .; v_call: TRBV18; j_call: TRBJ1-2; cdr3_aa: CASSPGQGNGYTF; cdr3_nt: TGTGCCAGCTCACCTGGGCAGGGAAATGGCTACACCTTC
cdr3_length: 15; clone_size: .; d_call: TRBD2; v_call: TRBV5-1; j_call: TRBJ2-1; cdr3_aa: CASSLGGLYYNEQFF; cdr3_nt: TGCGCCAGCAGCTTGGGGGGACTATACTACAATGAGCAGTTCTTC
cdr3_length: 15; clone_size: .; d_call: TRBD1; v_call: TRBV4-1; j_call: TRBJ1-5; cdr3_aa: CASSQGQYSNQPQHF; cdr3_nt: TGCGCCAGCAGCCAGGGACAGTATAGCAATCAGCCCCAGCATTTT
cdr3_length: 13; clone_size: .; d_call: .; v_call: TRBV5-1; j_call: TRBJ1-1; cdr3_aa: CASSLGPQGEAFF; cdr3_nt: TGCGCCAGCAGCTTGGGGCCCCAGGGGGAAGCTTTCTTT
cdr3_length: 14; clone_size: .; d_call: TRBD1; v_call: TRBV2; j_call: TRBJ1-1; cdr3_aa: CASSLIRTGTEAFF; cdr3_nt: TGTGCCAGCAGTCTAATTAGGACAGGGACTGAAGCTTTCTTT
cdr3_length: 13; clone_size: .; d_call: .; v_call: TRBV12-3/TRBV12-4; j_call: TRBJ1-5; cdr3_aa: CASSSQGYQPQHF; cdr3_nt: TGTGCCAGCAGTTCCCAGGGGTATCAGCCCCAGCATTTT
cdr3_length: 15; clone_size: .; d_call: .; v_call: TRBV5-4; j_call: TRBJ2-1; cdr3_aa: CASSRDKSSYNEQFF; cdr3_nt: TGTGCCAGCAGCCGGGACAAAAGCTCCTACAATGAGCAGTTCTTC
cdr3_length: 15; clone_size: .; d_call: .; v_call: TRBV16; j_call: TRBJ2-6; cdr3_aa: CASSQFVSGANVLTF; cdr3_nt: TGTGCCAGCAGCCAATTCGTCTCTGGGGCCAACGTCCTGACTTTC
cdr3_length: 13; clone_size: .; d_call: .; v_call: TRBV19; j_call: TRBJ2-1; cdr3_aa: CASSMNSYNEQFF; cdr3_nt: TGTGCCAGTAGTATGAACAGCTACAATGAGCAGTTCTTC
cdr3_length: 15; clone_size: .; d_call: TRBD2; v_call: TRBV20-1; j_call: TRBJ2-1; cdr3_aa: CSASRGLAGNNEQFF; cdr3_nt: TGCAGTGCTAGTAGGGGACTAGCGGGGAACAATGAGCAGTTCTTC
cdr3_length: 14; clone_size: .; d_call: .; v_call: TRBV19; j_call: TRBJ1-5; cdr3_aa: CASSMLGGNQPQHF; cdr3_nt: TGTGCCAGTAGTATGTTAGGGGGAAATCAGCCCCAGCATTTT
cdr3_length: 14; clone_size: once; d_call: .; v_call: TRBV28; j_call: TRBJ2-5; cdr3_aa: CASRTGGSIKTQYF; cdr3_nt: TGTGCCAGCAGAACCGGAGGGAGCATAAAGACCCAGTACTTC
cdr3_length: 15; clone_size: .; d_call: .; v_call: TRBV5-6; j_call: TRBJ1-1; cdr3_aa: CASSLAPGANTEAFF; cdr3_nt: TGTGCCAGCAGCTTGGCCCCCGGAGCAAACACTGAAGCTTTCTTT
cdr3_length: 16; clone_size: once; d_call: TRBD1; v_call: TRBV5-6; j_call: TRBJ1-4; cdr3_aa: CASSRDRAWANEKLFF; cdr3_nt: TGTGCCAGCAGCCGCGACAGGGCGTGGGCTAATGAAAAACTGTTTTTT
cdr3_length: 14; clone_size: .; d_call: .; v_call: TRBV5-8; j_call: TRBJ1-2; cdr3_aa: CARTRDIRSRGYTF; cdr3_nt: TGTGCCAGGACTCGGGACATACGATCGAGGGGCTACACCTTC
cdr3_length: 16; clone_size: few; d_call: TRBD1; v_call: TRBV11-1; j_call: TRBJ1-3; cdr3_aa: CASSLGQAITGNTIYF; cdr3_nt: TGTGCCAGCAGCTTGGGACAGGCGATTACTGGAAACACCATATATTTT